Presented here are 25 T cell receptor beta chains from one specimen sequenced in a study of Graves' ophthalmopathy and Graves' hyperthyroidism. TCR beta CDR3 amplification used RNA transcripts. RT-PCR with HTBI primers came first, then second-round multiplex PCR. MiXCR, applied by TCRdb to the multiplex PCR reads, yields one record per CDR3 protein. The table includes around 400,000 distinct CDR3 sequences, around 20% detected once. Sequences were obtained from peripheral blood. The receptors come from a young woman with stable Graves' hyperthyroidism.

This clonotype was counted ten times or more. The rearrangement joins TRBV28 to TRBJ1-1, with a weak D call TRBD1 (6 bases). V was shortened by 7 bases and J by 5 bases, with 17 bases between the two germline ends. The CDR3 covers 14 residues. Per germline, CDR1 MDHEN and CDR2 SYDVKM. The CDR3 DNA is TGTGCCAGCAAACTCGAGGGGGGTATGACTGAAGCTTTCTTT. It is translated as CASKLEGGMTEAFF.

This clonotype was observed at least ten times. The chain couples TRBV10-3 to TRBJ1-3, with 7 bases matching TRBD1. V gave up 11 bases and J gave up 2 bases; unmatched junction bases: 9. The CDR3 loop spans 14 amino acids. CDR1 and CDR2 (germline): ENHRY, SYGVKD. In DNA form, the CDR3 reads TGTGCCGCGAAACAGGGGCGGCCTGGAAACACCATATATTTT. It specifies CAAKQGRPGNTIYF.

The gene calls are TRBV3-1 and TRBJ1-6, with D perhaps matching TRBD1 (6 bases). The V end lost 3 bases, the J end lost 10 bases, and 13 bases lay between the germline ends. Germline assignment: CDR1 LGHDT and CDR2 YNNKEL (reference sequence). The CDR3 contains 14 residues. CDR3 sequence reads: CASSQGRGGSPLHF. In DNA, the CDR3 is TGTGCCAGCAGCCAGGGAAGGGGGGGCTCACCCCTCCACTTT.

This clonotype has at least ten counts. The chain carries TRBV28 and TRBJ1-6; D gene ambiguous. The CDR3 consists of 15 residues. V was shortened by 3 bases and J by 4 bases, with 10 bases between the two germline ends. Per the germline V gene, CDR1 is MDHEN and CDR2 is SYDVKM. CDR3 in DNA: TGTGCCAGCAGTTTCGAACAGTATTATAATTCACCCCTCCACTTT. It specifies CASSFEQYYNSPLHF.

This clonotype was observed a handful of times. The genes are TRBV10-3 and TRBJ1-1; a possible D gene is TRBD1 (5 bases). V was shortened by 0 bases and J by 5 bases, with 13 bases between the two germline ends. The CDR3 sequence is 15 residues long. Germline CDR1 and CDR2: ENHRY and SYGVKD. CDR3 coding DNA: TGTGCCATCAGTGAGTCGGGAGGGGATAGGACTGAAGCTTTCTTT. Residues: CAISESGGDRTEAFF.

Comment on this clonotype: In this CDR3 the conserved last residue, phenylalanine or tryptophan, is missing, so a read error is likely. The chain employs TRBV6-5 and TRBJ1-1; no definite D call. CDR1 is MNHEY and CDR2 is SVGAGI in the germline V gene. V gave up 0 bases and J gave up 3 bases, with 11 bases separating them. This CDR3 contains 15 residues. The CDR3 loop is CASSYSNPAHTEAFV. The CDR3 DNA reads as TGTGCCAGCAGTTACTCGAATCCAGCCCACACTGAAGCTTTCGTT.

V and J are TRBV2 and TRBJ1-1; D is perhaps TRBD1 (6 bases). Germline CDR1 reads SNHLY; CDR2 reads FYNNEI. Trimming removed 5 bases from V and 5 bases from J, with 27 bases in between. The CDR3 has 18 residues. DNA of the CDR3: TGTGCCAGCAGTCCAAGTTGGGGGGCCGGGGTCGATAGTACTGAAGCTTTCTTT. This gives the protein CASSPSWGAGVDSTEAFF.

The table lists this clonotype with many counts. The gene calls are TRBV27 and TRBJ2-5; TRBD1 is a possible D gene (5 bases). The germline CDR1 and CDR2 sequences are MNHEY and SMNVEV (reference sequence). The CDR3 consists of 15 residues. V lost 6 bases to trimming and J lost 2 bases, with 16 bases between them. This chain's CDR3 is CASSFTHYRQETQYF. For the CDR3, the DNA is TGTGCCAGCAGCTTCACACACTACAGGCAAGAGACCCAGTACTTC.

This clonotype was counted ten times or more. This chain uses TRBV6-2 or TRBV6-3 with TRBJ2-7; TRBD2 matches at 11 bases. Losses at the gene ends were 6 bases for V and 4 bases for J; bases not matched to a gene: 17. The CDR3 loop spans 18 amino acids. The germline gives CDR1 MNHEY, CDR2 SVGEGT. CDR3 nucleotides: TGTGCCAGCAGAAGAGACAGGGTAGTAGGGACTAGCGGATACGAGCAGTACTTC. It yields the protein CASRRDRVVGTSGYEQYF.

This clonotype was seen repeatedly, ten times or more. This CDR3 is CASSDSTETQYF. Here the CDR3 DNA reads TGTGCCAGCAGCGATTCAACAGAGACCCAGTACTTC. The chain couples TRBV6-2 or TRBV6-3 to TRBJ2-5; D not certain. With 6 bases removed from V and 4 bases from J, the gap between germline ends came to 9 bases. Germline assignment: CDR1 MNHEY and CDR2 SVGEGT. The CDR3 extends over 12 amino acids.

This clonotype occurred many times. V and J are TRBV11-2 and TRBJ2-2; D might be TRBD2 (5 bases). The CDR3 is 14 amino acids. V was shortened by 5 bases and J by 7 bases, with 14 bases between the two germline ends. CDR1 and CDR2 from the germline V gene are SGHAT and FQNNGV. The CDR3 loop reads CASSPLGALGELFF. DNA of the CDR3: TGTGCCAGCAGCCCACTAGGAGCCCTCGGGGAGCTGTTTTTT.

This rearrangement joins TRBV2 to TRBJ2-4; TRBD1 might be the D (6 bases). This CDR3 comprises 14 residues. CDR1 is SNHLY and CDR2 is FYNNEI in the germline V gene. The CDR3 reads CACGLGAAKNIQYF. The CDR3, as DNA: TGTGCGTGCGGGCTGGGGGCGGCCAAAAACATTCAGTACTTC.

The table lists this clonotype with many counts. This chain connects TRBV6-2 or TRBV6-3 to TRBJ1-1; D gene ambiguous. Germline V gene lookup returns CDR1 MNHEY and CDR2 SVGEGT. V gave up 8 bases and J gave up 1 base, with 5 bases separating them. The CDR3 is made up of 11 amino acids. CDR3 nucleotides: TGTGCCAGCGAAGAGAACACTGAAGCTTTCTTT. Amino acid sequence: CASEENTEAFF.

The sample holds many counts of this clonotype. The chain carries TRBV6-1 and TRBJ1-5, with D hard to call. This CDR3 is built from 14 residues. CDR1 is MNHNS and CDR2 is SASEGT in the germline V gene. With 7 bases removed from V and 0 bases from J, the gap between germline ends came to 10 bases. CDR3 DNA: TGTGCCAGCACAATAGCTGATAGCAATCAGCCCCAGCATTTT. Amino acid sequence: CASTIADSNQPQHF.

Worth noting for this clonotype: At one end, the junction sequence differs from germline, possibly due to a read error. The chain combines TRBV9 with TRBJ2-5, with a possible D match to TRBD1 (5 bases). This CDR3 region has 13 residues. Germline V lookup: CDR1 SGDLS, CDR2 YYNGEE. In DNA form, the CDR3 reads TGTGCCAGCAGCGAGACAGCCCAAGATACCCAGTACTTC. Protein product: CASSETAQDTQYF. Together with reference TRBV9 and TRBJ2-5, the CDR3 gives the full variable domain: DSGVTQTPKHLITATGQRVTLRCSPRSGDLSVYWYQQSLDQGLQFLIQYYNGEERAKGNILERFSAQQFPDLHSELNLSSLELGDSALYFCASSETAQDTQYFGPGTRLLVL.

This clonotype was seen at least ten times. This sequence joins TRBV7-2 and TRBJ2-7, with a weak D call TRBD2 (6 bases). Trimming cost V 0 bases and J 6 bases, with 21 bases left between them. The CDR3 extends over 17 amino acids. Looked up from germline, CDR1 is SGHTA and CDR2 is FQGNSA. The CDR3 loop is CASSLARRRLGHREQYF. The CDR3 DNA follows: TGTGCCAGCAGCTTAGCGAGGAGGAGACTAGGACATCGCGAGCAGTACTTC.

This chain connects TRBV15 to TRBJ1-2; 7 bases are a match to TRBD1. CDR3 length: 13 amino acids. The V gene's germline CDR1 is LNHNV and CDR2 YYDKDF (reference sequence). Losses at the gene ends were 2 bases for V and 5 bases for J; bases not matched to a gene: 2. The CDR3 sequence: CATSRIQGYGYTF. The CDR3 region has the DNA TGTGCCACCAGCAGAATACAGGGGTATGGCTACACCTTC.

As concerns this clonotype: A read error may explain this, as a much larger clone is one base away. The conserved closing phenylalanine or tryptophan is absent in this CDR3, likely reflecting a read error. The chain carries TRBV4-3 and TRBJ2-7; the match to TRBD1 covers 7 bases. Germline CDR1 reads LGHNA; CDR2 reads YSLEER. CDR3 length equals 16 residues. V lost 0 bases and J lost 2; bases outside the gene matches: 7. In nucleotides, the CDR3 is TGCGCCAGCAGCCAAGATTGGGACAGTACCGCCTACGAGCAGTACCTC. Translated: CASSQDWDSTAYEQYL.

The sample holds many counts of this clonotype. This chain joins TRBV6-1 and TRBJ2-1; 12 bases are a match to TRBD2. V shed 4 bases and J 9 bases; nucleotides not matched to a gene: 19. This CDR3 has 19 residues. Germline V gives CDR1 MNHNS, CDR2 SASEGT. The CDR3 DNA is TGTGCCAGCAGTGCCACCCCCCTAGCGGGAGGGCCAGATGTCAGTGAGCAGTTCTTC. Encoded protein: CASSATPLAGGPDVSEQFF.

The rearrangement joins TRBV20-1 to TRBJ2-7, with D tentatively TRBD1 (7 bases). With 6 bases removed from V and 0 bases from J, the gap between germline ends came to 15 bases. There are 14 residues in the CDR3. Per germline, CDR1 DFQATT and CDR2 SNEGSKA (reference sequence). CDR3 loop: CSAPRDRISYEQYF. CDR3 DNA sequence: TGCAGTGCCCCGCGGGACAGAATCTCCTACGAGCAGTACTTC.

The rearrangement links TRBV6-1 to TRBJ2-5; D is uncertain. The CDR3 covers 10 residues. Trimming removed 6 bases at V and 8 bases at J, with 7 bases between. CDR1 is MNHNS and CDR2 is SASEGT in the germline V gene. The CDR3: CASRLGTQYF. The CDR3, as DNA: TGTGCCAGCAGACTTGGAACCCAGTACTTC.

This clonotype was observed many times. The CDR3 loop is CAWRASGSLETQYF. The CDR3 nucleotides are TGTGCCTGGAGGGCTAGCGGGAGTTTGGAGACCCAGTACTTC. J is TRBJ2-5 and V is TRBV30, with 10 bases aligning to TRBD2. Looked up from germline, CDR1 is GTSNPN and CDR2 is SVGIG (reference sequence). Losses at the gene ends were 3 bases for V and 5 bases for J; bases not matched to a gene: 6. The CDR3 length is 14 residues.

In this sample, this clonotype turned up many times. The chain is built from TRBV3-1 and TRBJ2-7; D gene ambiguous. The CDR3 spans 14 residues. The V gene lost 1 base and the J gene lost 2 bases, with 9 bases spanning the gap. Germline V gene lookup returns CDR1 LGHDT and CDR2 YNNKEL (reference sequence). CDR3 sequence (DNA): TGTGCCAGCAGCCAAGGAGGTGGAACCTACGAGCAGTACTTC. Translation: CASSQGGGTYEQYF.

This chain links TRBV6-1 with TRBJ1-1, with a weak D call TRBD1 (5 bases). Germline V gene data show CDR1 as MNHNS and CDR2 as SASEGT. The CDR3 covers 14 residues. V was cut by 2 bases and J by 5 bases, with 12 bases left in between. The CDR3 DNA reads TGTGCCAGCAGTGAATCTGGCGGGACGACTGAAGCTTTCTTT. Its translation is CASSESGGTTEAFF.

This clonotype was picked up one time. CDR3 sequence reads: CASSLAIPGSGNTIYF. CDR3 DNA: TGTGCCAGCAGCTTAGCCATCCCCGGCTCTGGAAACACCATATATTTT. The chain combines TRBV7-2 with TRBJ1-3; D gene ambiguous. The germline gives CDR1 SGHTA, CDR2 FQGNSA. The V end lost 0 bases, the J end lost 0 bases, and 9 bases lay between the germline ends. The CDR3 covers 16 residues.